This TCR beta chain was documented in a study of CD8+ T cells in alopecia areata. CD4+ and CD8+ T cells were sorted from PBMCs stained for CD3, CD4 and CD8. CDR3 length equals 13 residues. CDR1 and CDR2 from the germline V gene are LGHNA and YSLEER. The V and J ends lost 4 bases and 6 bases, in that order; junction bases with no gene match: 0. RNA, once extracted, was reverse transcribed into cDNA for use as the sequencing template. Sequencing used immunoSEQ multiplex PCR; TCRdb keeps in-frame clones, though not all of them. The sample gives 25,000 to 35,000 clones, 62% of which show up once; roughly 18% is in the top ten.

The rearrangement uses TRBV4-3 and TRBJ2-1; 10 bases are shared with TRBD2. Sequencing was carried out using NKG2D-high CD8+ T cells sorted from blood. The receptor's source is a human donor with alopecia areata. CDR3 DNA sequence: TGCGCCAGCAGCCCTAGCGGGAGCAATGAGCAGTTCTTC. Protein: CASSPSGSNEQFF.